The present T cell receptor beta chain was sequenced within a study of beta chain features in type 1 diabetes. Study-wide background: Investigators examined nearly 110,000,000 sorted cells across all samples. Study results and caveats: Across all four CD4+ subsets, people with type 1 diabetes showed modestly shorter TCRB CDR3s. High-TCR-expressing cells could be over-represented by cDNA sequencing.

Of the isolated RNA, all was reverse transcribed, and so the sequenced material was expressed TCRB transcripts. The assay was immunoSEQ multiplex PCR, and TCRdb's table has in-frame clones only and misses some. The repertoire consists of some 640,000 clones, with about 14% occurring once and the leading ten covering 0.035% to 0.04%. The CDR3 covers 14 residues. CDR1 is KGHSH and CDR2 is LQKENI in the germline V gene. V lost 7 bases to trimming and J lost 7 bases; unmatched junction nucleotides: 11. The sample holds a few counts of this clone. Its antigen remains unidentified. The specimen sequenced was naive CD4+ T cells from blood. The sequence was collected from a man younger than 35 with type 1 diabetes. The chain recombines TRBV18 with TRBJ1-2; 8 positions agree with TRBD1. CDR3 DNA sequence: TGTGCCAGCTTGCGATCGACAGGGGAGCGTGGCTACACCTTC. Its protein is CASLRSTGERGYTF.